Shown below are 22 T cell receptor beta chains from a single sample sequenced in a study of PD-1 blockade in classical Hodgkin lymphoma. Only in-frame clones appear in the TCRdb table, and some are missing; sequencing was by immunoSEQ multiplex PCR. The sample lists about 32,000 clones, around 81% seen once, with roughly a sixth in the top ten. Time point in this sample: cycle 4 day 1 (C4D1), after more than five weeks of nivolumab. All the patients suffered relapse after autologous stem cell transplantation, and brentuximab vedotin exposure differed. This specimen was peripheral blood mononuclear cells (PBMCs), taken before the fourth cycle of nivolumab. Receptors originate from a human donor with classical Hodgkin lymphoma.

Comments on this clone: This CDR3 is also generated by other DNA sequences in the sample. The chain combines TRBV4-3 with TRBJ1-3; no clear D gene. The V end was cut by 0 bases, the J end by 5 bases, with 8 bases between. The germline gives CDR1 LGHNA, CDR2 YSLEER. The CDR3 consists of 14 residues. CDR3 residues: CASSQDTSRNTIYF. DNA for the CDR3: TGCGCCAGCAGCCAAGACACTTCTAGAAACACCATATATTTT.

This clone turned up a few times. The V gene is TRBV5-4, the J gene TRBJ1-2; TRBD1 agrees at 7 bases. V shed 2 bases and J 4 bases; nucleotides not matched to a gene: 5. The CDR3 length is 14 residues. Germline CDR1 SGHNT, CDR2 YYREEE (reference sequence). In nucleotides, the CDR3 is TGTGCCAGCAGCTTTTCGGGACAGAGCTATGGCTACACCTTC. Amino acid sequence: CASSFSGQSYGYTF.

DNA for the CDR3: TGTGCCAGCAGCGTAGCCCCCGCTAGCGGGAGTGGAGATACGCAGTATTTT. This codes for CASSVAPASGSGDTQYF. The chain combines TRBV9 with TRBJ2-3, with TRBD2 identical over 10 bases. J gave up 5 bases and V 0 bases, and 9 bases lay outside the gene matches. Germline CDR1 SGDLS, CDR2 YYNGEE. The CDR3 is made up of 17 amino acids. Filled out from reference TRBV9 and TRBJ2-3, the complete variable domain reads DSGVTQTPKHLITATGQRVTLRCSPRSGDLSVYWYQQSLDQGLQFLIQYYNGEERAKGNILERFSAQQFPDLHSELNLSSLELGDSALYFCASSVAPASGSGDTQYFGPGTRLTVL.

This clone was recorded a few times. Here the CDR3 DNA reads TGTGCCAGCTCACCAGGGACAGGGGGCGGCTACGAGCAGTACGTC. It specifies CASSPGTGGGYEQYV. The gene calls are TRBV18 and TRBJ2-7; 12 bases are shared with TRBD1. Germline V gives CDR1 KGHSH, CDR2 LQKENI. The CDR3 runs 15 residues. V was pared by 2 bases and J by 3 bases, with 2 bases of the junction left unmatched.

The chain joins TRBV5-5 to TRBJ2-7; 8 bases fit TRBD1. Losses at the gene ends were 4 bases for V and 5 bases for J; bases not matched to a gene: 5. The germline V gene has CDR1 SGHKS and CDR2 YYEKEE (reference sequence). This CDR3 comprises 13 residues. CDR3 in DNA: TGTGCCAGCAGCCAGGGGGCTGTTAACGAGCAGTACTTC. Its protein is CASSQGAVNEQYF. The full variable domain, in which reference TRBV5-5 and TRBJ2-7 provide the parts outside the CDR3, is DAGVTQSPTHLIKTRGQQVTLRCSPISGHKSVSWYQQVLGQGPQFIFQYYEKEERGRGNFPDRFSARQFPNYSSELNVNALLLGDSALYLCASSQGAVNEQYFGPGTRLTVT.

This chain links TRBV28 with TRBJ2-1; D gene ambiguous. CDR3 length: 13 residues. Per germline, CDR1 MDHEN and CDR2 SYDVKM. The germline V and J ends were trimmed by 1 base and 8 bases, with 9 bases remaining between them. As DNA, the CDR3 is TGTGCCAGCAGTTTATTAGGGCGGCATGAGCAGTTCTTC. Translated, it gives CASSLLGRHEQFF. Variable domain in full (rest from reference TRBV28 and TRBJ2-1): DVKVTQSSRYLVKRTGEKVFLECVQDMDHENMFWYRQDPGLGLRLIYFSYDVKMKEKGDIPEGYSVSREKKERFSLILESASTNQTSMYLCASSLLGRHEQFFGPGTRLTVL.

The chain carries TRBV21-1 and TRBJ2-7; no DNA check was done on the table's D call, TRBD1. TRBV21-1 is marked as a pseudogene. There are 18 residues in the CDR3. The CDR3 loop is CASSKVEGGAPRSYEQYV. CDR3 nucleotides: TGTGCCAGCAGCAAAGTTGAAGGGGGCGCCCCCCGATCCTACGAGCAGTACGTC.

This clone appeared a few times. V gene TRBV30 combines with J gene TRBJ1-1; 8 nucleotides line up with TRBD1. The V gene end was trimmed by 5 bases and the J gene end by 6 bases; junction bases not matched to a gene: 5. This CDR3 is 12 amino acids long. CDR1 GTSNPN and CDR2 SVGIG come from the germline V gene (reference sequence). CDR3 region: CAWATGVSEAFF. In DNA, the CDR3 is TGTGCCTGGGCGACAGGGGTTTCTGAAGCTTTCTTT.

Of note for this clone: In the same sample, other DNA sequences code for this CDR3. The chain is built from TRBV19 and TRBJ1-5; D not resolved. CDR3 length: 14 amino acids. With 2 bases removed from V and 5 bases from J, the gap between germline ends came to 10 bases. The germline gives CDR1 LNHDA, CDR2 SQIVND (reference sequence). For the CDR3, the DNA is TGTGCCAGTAGTATATGGACCGGCGATCAGCCCCAGCATTTT. It translates to CASSIWTGDQPQHF.

The chain couples TRBV5-8 to TRBJ1-6, with D tentatively TRBD1 (5 bases). The CDR3 is 13 amino acids. Trimming shortened V by 4 bases and J by 8 bases, and 10 bases separated the two germline ends. Germline V lookup: CDR1 SGHTS, CDR2 YDEGEE. CDR3 region: CASSPGYDSPLHF. The CDR3, as DNA: TGTGCCAGCAGCCCAGGGTATGATTCACCCCTCCACTTT.

The V and J genes are TRBV10-3 and TRBJ2-2; 7 nucleotides agree with TRBD1. The CDR3 runs 16 residues. V was pared by 6 bases and J by 0 bases, with 7 bases of the junction left unmatched. Germline CDR1 is ENHRY and CDR2 is SYGVKD. The CDR3 sequence is CAIRGTGTANTGELFF. The CDR3 bases are TGTGCCATCAGGGGCACCGGGACAGCGAACACCGGGGAGCTGTTTTTT.

This sequence joins TRBV30 and TRBJ1-1, with unresolved D. Germline loops: CDR1 GTSNPN, CDR2 SVGIG (reference sequence). Trimming took off 2 bases at V and 9 bases at J, with 13 bases between the two ends. The CDR3 totals 12 residues. Here the CDR3 DNA reads TGTGCCTGGAGTTCAACGCCGGGAAAAGCTTTCTTT. This codes for CAWSSTPGKAFF.

The chain couples TRBV11-2 to TRBJ2-7; maybe TRBD2 (6 bases). The CDR3 is 15 residues long. Germline assignment: CDR1 SGHAT and CDR2 FQNNGV. Trimming stripped 4 bases from V and 4 bases from J, with 17 bases between. The DNA for the CDR3 is TGTGCCAGCAGCTCAGACGTGAGCGCGGGGTACGAGCAGTACGTC. Translated: CASSSDVSAGYEQYV.

The rearrangement links TRBV4-3 to TRBJ1-4; maybe TRBD1 (6 bases). The CDR3 has 16 residues. Trimming left V 3 bases short and J 6 bases short, with 17 bases between. CDR1 and CDR2 from the germline V gene are LGHNA and YSLEER. CDR3 coding DNA: TGCGCCAGCAGCCATTCACCCCAGGGGCGGGATGAAAAACTGTTTTTT. Translating it yields CASSHSPQGRDEKLFF.

This clone was found once. The CDR3 DNA sequence: TGTGCCAGCAGCACCCGGGACAGGGGCTACAATGAGCAGTTCTTC. It translates to CASSTRDRGYNEQFF. The genes are TRBV4-2 and TRBJ2-1, with 10 bases fitting TRBD1. Per the germline V gene, CDR1 is LGHNA and CDR2 is YNFKEQ. The V segment lost 5 bases and the J segment 3 bases; nucleotides outside the gene matches: 4. This CDR3 is built from 15 residues.

The CDR3 sequence: CASSEGDSSYEQYF. In DNA form, the CDR3 reads TGTGCCAGCAGTGAAGGGGACAGCTCCTACGAGCAGTACTTC. V is TRBV6-1 and J is TRBJ2-7; 7 bases agree with TRBD1. The CDR3 loop spans 14 amino acids. Germline V gene data show CDR1 as MNHNS and CDR2 as SASEGT. After removal of 1 base from V and 0 bases from J, the junction contained 0 bases not matched to a gene.

The chain uses TRBV9 and TRBJ1-1; the match to TRBD1 covers 7 bases. Germline V lookup: CDR1 SGDLS, CDR2 YYNGEE. The V gene end was trimmed by 2 bases and the J gene end by 2 bases; junction bases not matched to a gene: 6. This CDR3 region has 15 residues. The CDR3 DNA sequence: TGTGCCAGCAGCGTCGGGGACAGACTAAACACTGAAGCTTTCTTT. It specifies CASSVGDRLNTEAFF.

The chain has TRBV6-1 and TRBJ2-3; 7 bases match TRBD1. Losses at the gene ends were 3 bases for V and 0 bases for J; bases not matched to a gene: 3. The CDR3 has 15 amino acids. From germline, CDR1 is MNHNS and CDR2 SASEGT. CDR3 DNA sequence: TGTGCCAGCAGTGAGGGACAGTTTAGCACAGATACGCAGTATTTT. This gives the protein CASSEGQFSTDTQYF.

The chain recombines TRBV5-8 with TRBJ1-1, with D perhaps TRBD1 (6 bases). This CDR3 comprises 15 residues. V lost 4 bases and J lost 1, with 14 bases in between. The germline gives CDR1 SGHTS, CDR2 YDEGEE. This chain's CDR3 is CASSPVPGQNTEAFF. The CDR3 coding sequence is TGTGCCAGCAGCCCAGTACCGGGACAGAACACTGAAGCTTTCTTT.

V and J are TRBV4-1 and TRBJ2-2, with D uncertain. Trimming took off 0 bases at V and 6 bases at J, with 5 bases between the two ends. This CDR3 is 13 amino acids long. Germline V lookup: CDR1 MGHRA, CDR2 YSYEKL. CDR3 nucleotide sequence: TGCGCCAGCAGCCAAGAAACAGCCGGGGAGCTGTTTTTT. Translating it yields CASSQETAGELFF.

This sequence joins TRBV10-1 and TRBJ2-2; D may be TRBD2 (5 bases). V lost 5 bases to trimming and J lost 7 bases, with 17 bases between them. Germline CDR1 WNHNN, CDR2 SYGVQD (reference sequence). This CDR3 is 15 amino acids long. The DNA for the CDR3 is TGCGCCAGCAGTCCTTTACGGGGTTGGCTCGGGGAGCTGTTTTTT. This encodes CASSPLRGWLGELFF.

The rearrangement uses TRBV5-1 and TRBJ2-5; D not resolved. The CDR3 is 12 residues long. The ends were cut back, 0 bases at V and 5 bases at J, with 5 bases in the middle. The V gene's germline CDR1 is SGHRS and CDR2 YFSETQ. The chain's CDR3 is CASSLAGETQYF. DNA for the CDR3: TGCGCCAGCAGCTTGGCCGGGGAGACCCAGTACTTC.